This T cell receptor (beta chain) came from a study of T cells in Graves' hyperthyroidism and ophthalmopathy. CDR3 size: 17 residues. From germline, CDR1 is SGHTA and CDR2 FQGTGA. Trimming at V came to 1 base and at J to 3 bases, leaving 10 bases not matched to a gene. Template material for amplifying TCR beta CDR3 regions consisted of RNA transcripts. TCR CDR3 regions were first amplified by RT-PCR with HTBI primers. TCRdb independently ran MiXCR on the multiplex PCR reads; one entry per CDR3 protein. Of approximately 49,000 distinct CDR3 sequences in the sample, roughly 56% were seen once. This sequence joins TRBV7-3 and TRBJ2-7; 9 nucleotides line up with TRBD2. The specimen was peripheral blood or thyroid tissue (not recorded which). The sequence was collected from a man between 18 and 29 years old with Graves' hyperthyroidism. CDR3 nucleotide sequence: TGTGCCAGCAGCTTAAAAGGCGGGAGGGCCGTATTCTACGAGCAGTACTTC. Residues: CASSLKGGRAVFYEQYF. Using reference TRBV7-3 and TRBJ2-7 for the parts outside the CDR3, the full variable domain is GAGVSQTPSNKVTEKGKYVELRCDPISGHTALYWYRQSLGQGPEFLIYFQGTGAADDSGLPNDRFFAVRPEGSVSTLKIQRTERGDSAVYLCASSLKGGRAVFYEQYFGPGTRLTVT.